This T cell receptor (beta chain) originates from a study of shared clonotypes between healthy human individuals. As for the study in general: Three CD4 naive, three CD4 memory, two CD8 naive and one CD8 memory plate were used per donor.

Germline CDR1 and CDR2: MNHEY and SVGAGI. CDR3 length: 13 amino acids. With 6 bases removed from V and 8 bases from J, the gap between germline ends came to 13 bases. Sequencing used immunoSEQ multiplex PCR; TCRdb keeps in-frame clones, though not all of them. The sample lists around 88,000 clones, 68% seen once, with about half in the top ten. The clonotype originates from a man aged 25 to 40 in good health. Sequenced: memory CD8+ T cells sorted from blood. Sample subset: CD45RO+ cells pooled with CCR7-negative TemRA cells. The J gene is TRBJ1-4, the V gene TRBV6-5; D is uncertain. The CDR3 DNA sequence: TGTGCCAGCAGCCCAAACAGTGGAGAAAAACTGTTTTTT. The encoded protein is CASSPNSGEKLFF.